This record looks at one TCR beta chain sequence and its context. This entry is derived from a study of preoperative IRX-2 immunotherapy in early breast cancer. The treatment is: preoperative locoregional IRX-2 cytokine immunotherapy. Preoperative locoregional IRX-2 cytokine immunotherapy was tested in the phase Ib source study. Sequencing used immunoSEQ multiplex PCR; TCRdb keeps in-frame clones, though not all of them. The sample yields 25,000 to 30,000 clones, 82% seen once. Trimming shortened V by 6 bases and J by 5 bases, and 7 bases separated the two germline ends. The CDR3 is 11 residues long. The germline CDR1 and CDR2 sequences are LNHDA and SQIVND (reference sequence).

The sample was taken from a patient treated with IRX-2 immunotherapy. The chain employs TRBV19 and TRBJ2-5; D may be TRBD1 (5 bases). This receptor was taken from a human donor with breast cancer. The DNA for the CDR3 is TGTGCCAGTAGGTCAGGGGAGACCCAGTACTTC. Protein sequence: CASRSGETQYF.